This entry lists 30 T cell receptor beta chains sequenced from one sample in a study of T cells in Graves' hyperthyroidism and ophthalmopathy. From RNA transcripts, TCR beta CDR3 regions were amplified. The HTBI set primed first-round TCR CDR3 RT-PCR. TCRdb passed the multiplex PCR reads through MiXCR, listing each CDR3 protein once. The table shows 700,000 or so distinct CDR3 sequences, with around 15% occurring only once. Sequencing was done on a sample of blood. These receptors were taken from a man between 18 and 29 years old with Graves' hyperthyroidism.

The gene calls are TRBV24-1 and TRBJ2-1; TRBD2 agrees at 9 bases. The CDR3 is 15 amino acids. Germline V CDR1 and CDR2: KGHDR, SFDVKD. Germline trimming cut 4 bases from V and 8 bases from J; bases unmatched to any gene: 8. CDR3 nucleotides: TGTGCCACCAGTGACCCCGGGACTAGCCTCCATGAGCAGTTCTTC. Its protein product is CATSDPGTSLHEQFF.

This clonotype was seen repeatedly, ten times or more. The chain joins TRBV28 to TRBJ1-1; D call uncertain. This CDR3 spans 15 amino acids. Germline values: CDR1 MDHEN, CDR2 SYDVKM. V was pared by 1 base and J by 0 bases, with 9 bases between. This CDR3 is CASSLLSRMNTEAFF. In DNA, the CDR3 is TGTGCCAGCAGTTTATTATCCCGCATGAACACTGAAGCTTTCTTT.

The sample holds a few counts of this clonotype. The chain has TRBV11-1 and TRBJ2-7; tentatively, D is TRBD1 (5 bases). The CDR3 consists of 16 residues. The germline gives CDR1 SGHAT, CDR2 FQDESV (reference sequence). V dropped 4 bases and J dropped 1 base, with 17 bases sitting between them. This CDR3 reads CASSSFRGRKSYEQYF. DNA for the CDR3: TGTGCCAGCAGCTCATTTAGGGGAAGAAAATCCTACGAGCAGTACTTC.

This rearrangement joins TRBV5-5 to TRBJ1-5, with 7 bases fitting TRBD1. CDR1 SGHKS and CDR2 YYEKEE come from the germline V gene (reference sequence). The CDR3 contains 15 residues. V shed 4 bases and J 5 bases; nucleotides not matched to a gene: 9. The CDR3 region is CASSGRGGSDQPQHF. The CDR3, as DNA: TGTGCCAGCAGCGGACGAGGGGGCTCGGATCAGCCCCAGCATTTT.

This clonotype was observed at least ten times. The chain employs TRBV30 and TRBJ1-1, with TRBD1 matching over 7 bases. Germline V gives CDR1 GTSNPN, CDR2 SVGIG (reference sequence). This CDR3 comprises 13 residues. The V gene end was trimmed by 5 bases and the J gene end by 0 bases; junction bases not matched to a gene: 3. CDR3 amino acids: CAWGTDLNTEAFF. CDR3 sequence (DNA): TGTGCCTGGGGGACAGACCTGAACACTGAAGCTTTCTTT.

This clonotype was observed a handful of times. The CDR3 here is CASSFNSPFEKLFF. The CDR3 DNA sequence: TGTGCCAGCAGTTTTAACAGCCCTTTCGAAAAACTGTTTTTT. The V gene is TRBV27, the J gene TRBJ1-4; no clear D. The CDR3 extends over 14 amino acids. Germline V gene lookup returns CDR1 MNHEY and CDR2 SMNVEV (reference sequence). Trimming removed 3 bases from V and 8 bases from J, with 13 bases in between.

This clonotype was picked up a small number of times. The chain uses TRBV28 and TRBJ2-3; D could derive from TRBD1 or TRBD2 (5 bases each). CDR1 is MDHEN and CDR2 is SYDVKM in the germline V gene. The CDR3 covers 15 residues. V lost 5 bases to trimming and J lost 3 bases, with 15 bases between them. CDR3 sequence (DNA): TGTGCCAGCAGTGCCGTTCAGGGACCGACAGATACGCAGTATTTT. Its protein product is CASSAVQGPTDTQYF. The variable domain in full, completed from reference TRBV28 and TRBJ2-3, reads DVKVTQSSRYLVKRTGEKVFLECVQDMDHENMFWYRQDPGLGLRLIYFSYDVKMKEKGDIPEGYSVSREKKERFSLILESASTNQTSMYLCASSAVQGPTDTQYFGPGTRLTVL.

The V gene is TRBV6-4, the J gene TRBJ2-1, with D possibly TRBD1 on 5 matching bases. The CDR3 totals 15 residues. In germline, CDR1 is MRHNA, CDR2 SNTAGT. V lost 1 base, J lost 2 bases, and 9 bases lay in between. The DNA for the CDR3 is TGTGCCAGCAGTGACTTAGGGGCACCCTACAATGAGCAGTTCTTC. The encoded protein is CASSDLGAPYNEQFF.

This clonotype was detected a few times. CDR3 protein: CASSPPGAGKETQYF. CDR3 bases: TGTGCCAGCTCACCACCGGGAGCTGGGAAGGAGACCCAGTACTTC. The chain is built from TRBV18 and TRBJ2-5, with a weak D call TRBD2 (5 bases). The V end was cut by 0 bases, the J end by 5 bases, with 13 bases between. Germline loops: CDR1 KGHSH, CDR2 LQKENI. The CDR3 has 15 amino acids.

This chain uses TRBV19 with TRBJ2-7; D might be TRBD1 or TRBD2, each matching 5 bases. Germline lookup yields CDR1 LNHDA and CDR2 SQIVND (reference sequence). The CDR3 loop spans 15 amino acids. Trimming stripped 5 bases from V and 2 bases from J, with 16 bases between. The CDR3 is CASSPGALFPYEQYF. Written as DNA, the CDR3 is TGTGCCAGTAGTCCCGGGGCCCTATTCCCCTACGAGCAGTACTTC.

This clonotype was counted at least ten times. The J gene is TRBJ1-1, the V gene TRBV3-1, with a possible D match to TRBD1 (6 bases). Trimming removed 4 bases from V and 4 bases from J, with 16 bases in between. CDR1 is LGHDT, CDR2 YNNKEL, per germline (reference sequence). This CDR3 has 15 residues. The CDR3 loop reads CASSRMGGAGTEAFF. Written as DNA, the CDR3 is TGTGCCAGCAGCCGCATGGGGGGGGCAGGCACTGAAGCTTTCTTT. The variable domain in full, completed from reference TRBV3-1 and TRBJ1-1, reads DTAVSQTPKYLVTQMGNDKSIKCEQNLGHDTMYWYKQDSKKFLKIMFSYNNKELIINETVPNRFSPKSPDKAHLNLHINSLELGDSAVYFCASSRMGGAGTEAFFGQGTRLTVV.

This clonotype occurred a few times. V usage is TRBV20-1 and J usage is TRBJ2-3; TRBD2 aligns across 7 bases. Germline V gives CDR1 DFQATT, CDR2 SNEGSKA (reference sequence). This CDR3 has 16 residues. V dropped 5 bases and J dropped 2; count of bases not matched to a gene: 13. CDR3 region: CSALDFSGPITDTQYF. Here the CDR3 DNA reads TGCAGTGCTCTAGATTTTAGCGGGCCCATCACAGATACGCAGTATTTT.

CDR3 DNA: TGTGCCAGCAGTGGCGCAGTCGACCATGAGCAGTTCTTC. This sequence encodes CASSGAVDHEQFF. The chain is built from TRBV6-1 and TRBJ2-1; D gene uncertain. Germline-derived CDR1 and CDR2 are MNHNS and SASEGT. V was shortened by 4 bases and J by 8 bases, with 12 bases between the two germline ends. The CDR3 is made up of 13 amino acids.

There are a few counts of this clonotype. V is TRBV19 and J is TRBJ1-1; D unresolved. In germline, CDR1 is LNHDA, CDR2 SQIVND (reference sequence). The CDR3 sequence is 13 residues long. The ends were cut back, 9 bases at V and 1 base at J, with 12 bases in the middle. The CDR3 nucleotides read TGTGCCAGCAGCATTGGAGCGAACACTGAAGCTTTCTTT. Protein: CASSIGANTEAFF.

Ten or more counts support this clonotype. The V gene is TRBV28, the J gene TRBJ2-3; 9 bases align to TRBD1. Germline V lookup: CDR1 MDHEN, CDR2 SYDVKM. The V gene end was trimmed by 5 bases and the J gene end by 5 bases; junction bases not matched to a gene: 5. This CDR3 spans 14 amino acids. The CDR3 reads CASSQGQGRDTQYF. The CDR3 DNA is TGTGCCAGCAGTCAGGGACAGGGTAGAGATACGCAGTATTTT. Full variable domain (rest looked up from reference TRBV28 and TRBJ2-3): DVKVTQSSRYLVKRTGEKVFLECVQDMDHENMFWYRQDPGLGLRLIYFSYDVKMKEKGDIPEGYSVSREKKERFSLILESASTNQTSMYLCASSQGQGRDTQYFGPGTRLTVL.

Many counts were recorded for this clonotype. The V gene is TRBV7-8, the J gene TRBJ2-3, with 7 bases aligning to TRBD1. V gave up 4 bases and J gave up 3 bases; unmatched junction bases: 1. The length of the CDR3 is 13 residues. Germline V gene sequence: CDR1 SGHVS, CDR2 FQNEAQ. In DNA, the CDR3 is TGTGCCAGCAGCTCGACAGGGACAGATACGCAGTATTTT. It encodes CASSSTGTDTQYF.

The J gene is TRBJ2-6, the V gene TRBV27; no definite D call. CDR1 is MNHEY, CDR2 SMNVEV, per germline (reference sequence). The germline V and J ends were trimmed by 5 bases and 2 bases, with 10 bases remaining between them. This CDR3 contains 15 residues. The DNA of the CDR3 is TGTGCCAGCAGTCTCACGATTCCTGGGGCCAACGTCCTGACTTTC. Translation: CASSLTIPGANVLTF.

The rearrangement uses TRBV28 and TRBJ2-3; 7 bases agree with TRBD2. V trimming: 8 bases; J trimming: 2 bases; junction bases outside the gene matches: 4. The CDR3 loop spans 13 amino acids. In germline, CDR1 is MDHEN, CDR2 SYDVKM. The DNA of the CDR3 is TGTGCCAGCTGGGGGGGACTCACAGATACGCAGTATTTT. Protein sequence: CASWGGLTDTQYF.

This clonotype came up many times. The J gene is TRBJ2-5, the V gene TRBV3-1; 7 bases are shared with TRBD1. The CDR3 covers 14 residues. CDR1 and CDR2 from the germline V gene are LGHDT and YNNKEL (reference sequence). The trim removed 1 base at V and 4 bases at J, leaving 3 bases unmatched. The CDR3: CASSQARTGETQYF. DNA of the CDR3: TGTGCCAGCAGCCAAGCCCGGACAGGAGAGACCCAGTACTTC.

The V and J genes are TRBV28 and TRBJ2-3; 11 bases match TRBD2. Germline V CDR1 and CDR2: MDHEN, SYDVKM. The CDR3 extends over 15 amino acids. Trimming cost V 2 bases and J 6 bases; bases outside gene matches: 4. CDR3 DNA: TGTGCCAGCAGTTTACAGTCTAGCGGGAGGGATACGCAGTATTTT. Amino acids: CASSLQSSGRDTQYF. The complete variable domain, with remaining parts taken from reference TRBV28 and TRBJ2-3, reads DVKVTQSSRYLVKRTGEKVFLECVQDMDHENMFWYRQDPGLGLRLIYFSYDVKMKEKGDIPEGYSVSREKKERFSLILESASTNQTSMYLCASSLQSSGRDTQYFGPGTRLTVL.

The rearrangement links TRBV19 to TRBJ2-3, with TRBD2 matching 15 bases. The germline V gene has CDR1 LNHDA and CDR2 SQIVND (reference sequence). After removal of 7 bases from V and 2 bases from J, the junction contained 4 bases not matched to a gene. The CDR3 is 16 amino acids. The CDR3 DNA follows: TGTGCCAGTACCCGGACTAGCGGGAGGGCCACAGATACGCAGTATTTT. This sequence encodes CASTRTSGRATDTQYF.

This clonotype was observed a handful of times. The rearrangement uses TRBV30 and TRBJ2-7, with no clear D. CDR1 and CDR2 (germline): GTSNPN, SVGIG (reference sequence). This CDR3 is 13 amino acids long. Trimming cost V 2 bases and J 5 bases, with 13 bases left between them. The CDR3 DNA reads as TGTGCCTGGAGTCGGCCCCCTCACCACGAGCAGTACTTC. This encodes CAWSRPPHHEQYF. Based on the CDR3 plus reference TRBV30 and TRBJ2-7, the full variable domain is SQTIHQWPATLVQPVGSPLSLECTVEGTSNPNLYWYRQAAGRGLQLLFYSVGIGQISSEVPQNLSASRPQDRQFILSSKKLLLSDSGFYLCAWSRPPHHEQYFGPGTRLTVT.

This clonotype was detected ten times or more. The V gene is TRBV2, the J gene TRBJ2-7; TRBD2 might be the D (5 bases). This CDR3 spans 12 amino acids. The V and J ends lost 6 bases and 0 bases respectively, with 6 bases between them. The germline gives CDR1 SNHLY, CDR2 FYNNEI. In DNA, the CDR3 is TGTGCCAGCAGGGGAGACTCCTACGAGCAGTACTTC. It yields the protein CASRGDSYEQYF.

This clonotype appeared many times. The chain has TRBV2 and TRBJ1-6, with TRBD1 identical over 8 bases. Trimming removed 2 bases from V and 8 bases from J; junction bases left unmatched: 8. The CDR3 spans 16 residues. The germline gives CDR1 SNHLY, CDR2 FYNNEI. CDR3 coding DNA: TGTGCCAGCAGTGAACTGGCAGGGGGCTCTGATTCACCCCTCCACTTT. Its protein product is CASSELAGGSDSPLHF.

V usage is TRBV9 and J usage is TRBJ2-7; 10 nucleotides match TRBD2. Germline loops: CDR1 SGDLS, CDR2 YYNGEE. CDR3 length: 15 residues. V trimming: 3 bases; J trimming: 4 bases; junction bases outside the gene matches: 7. In DNA, the CDR3 is TGTGCCAGCAGCGCTAGCGGGGGCGTTCTTTACGAGCAGTACTTC. It yields the protein CASSASGGVLYEQYF. The variable domain in full, with the rest retrieved from reference TRBV9 and TRBJ2-7, is DSGVTQTPKHLITATGQRVTLRCSPRSGDLSVYWYQQSLDQGLQFLIQYYNGEERAKGNILERFSAQQFPDLHSELNLSSLELGDSALYFCASSASGGVLYEQYFGPGTRLTVT.

This clonotype was recorded many times. The genes are TRBV20-1 and TRBJ2-5; 10 bases align to TRBD2. The trim removed 3 bases at V and 5 bases at J, leaving 9 bases unmatched. Germline V gene lookup returns CDR1 DFQATT and CDR2 SNEGSKA (reference sequence). The CDR3 loop spans 15 amino acids. The CDR3 coding sequence is TGCAGTGCTAGTGATCCTAGCGGGAGTGGTGAGACCCAGTACTTC. Encoded protein: CSASDPSGSGETQYF.

The chain combines TRBV4-1 with TRBJ2-1, with a possible D match to TRBD2 (5 bases). V was shortened by 4 bases and J by 6 bases, with 16 bases between the two germline ends. CDR3 size: 15 residues. Germline lookup yields CDR1 MGHRA and CDR2 YSYEKL. This CDR3 reads CASSPRADWGNEQFF. In nucleotides, the CDR3 is TGCGCCAGCAGCCCAAGGGCGGACTGGGGCAATGAGCAGTTCTTC.

V usage is TRBV9 and J usage is TRBJ2-7; the D is unclear. The CDR3 runs to 13 residues. Germline V lookup: CDR1 SGDLS, CDR2 YYNGEE. Trimming removed 0 bases from V and 3 bases from J, with 7 bases in between. The CDR3: CASSVADDYEQYF. The CDR3, as DNA: TGTGCCAGCAGCGTAGCTGACGACTACGAGCAGTACTTC.

On this clonotype: At one end the junction does not follow the germline gene, possibly because of a read error. The rearrangement joins TRBV12-3 or TRBV12-4 to TRBJ2-2; D not resolved. The CDR3 spans 11 residues. CDR3 region: CANSFTGELFF. The CDR3 coding sequence is TGTGCCAACAGTTTCACCGGGGAGCTGTTTTTT.

There are many counts of this clonotype. The J gene is TRBJ2-7, the V gene TRBV6-2 or TRBV6-3, with D maybe TRBD2 (5 bases). Germline values: CDR1 MNHEY, CDR2 SVGEGT. V was clipped by 0 bases and J by 6 bases, with 15 bases between them. The CDR3 sequence is 15 residues long. CDR3 DNA sequence: TGTGCCAGCAGTTACTCATCCGGGAATTTGCGCGAGCAGTACTTC. Its protein is CASSYSSGNLREQYF.